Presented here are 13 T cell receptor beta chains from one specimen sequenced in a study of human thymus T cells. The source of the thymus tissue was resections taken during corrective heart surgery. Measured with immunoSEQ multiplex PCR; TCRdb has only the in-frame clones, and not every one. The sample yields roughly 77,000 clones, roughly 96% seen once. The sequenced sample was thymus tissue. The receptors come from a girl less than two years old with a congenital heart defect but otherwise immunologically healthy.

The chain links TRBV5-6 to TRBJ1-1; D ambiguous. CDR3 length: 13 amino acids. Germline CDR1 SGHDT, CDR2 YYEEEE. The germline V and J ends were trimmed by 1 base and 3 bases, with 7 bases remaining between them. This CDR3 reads CASSLRGYTEAFF. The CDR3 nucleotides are TGTGCCAGCAGCTTGAGAGGGTACACTGAAGCTTTCTTT.

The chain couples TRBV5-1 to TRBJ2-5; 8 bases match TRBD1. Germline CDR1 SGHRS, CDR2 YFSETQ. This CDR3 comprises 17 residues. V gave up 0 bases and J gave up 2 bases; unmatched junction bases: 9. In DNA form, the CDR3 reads TGCGCCAGCAGCTTGGTTGCGGCAGGGGGCTTGCAAGAGACCCAGTACTTC. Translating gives CASSLVAAGGLQETQYF. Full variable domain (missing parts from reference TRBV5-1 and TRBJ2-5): KAGVTQTPRYLIKTRGQQVTLSCSPISGHRSVSWYQQTPGQGLQFLFEYFSETQRNKGNFPGRFSGRQFSNSRSEMNVSTLELGDSALYLCASSLVAAGGLQETQYFGPGTRLLVL.

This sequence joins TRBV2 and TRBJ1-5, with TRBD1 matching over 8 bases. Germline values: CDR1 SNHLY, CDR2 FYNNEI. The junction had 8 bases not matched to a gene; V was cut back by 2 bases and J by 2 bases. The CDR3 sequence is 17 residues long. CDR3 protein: CASSERDRWNGNQPQHF. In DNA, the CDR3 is TGTGCCAGCAGTGAAAGGGACAGGTGGAACGGCAATCAGCCCCAGCATTTT.

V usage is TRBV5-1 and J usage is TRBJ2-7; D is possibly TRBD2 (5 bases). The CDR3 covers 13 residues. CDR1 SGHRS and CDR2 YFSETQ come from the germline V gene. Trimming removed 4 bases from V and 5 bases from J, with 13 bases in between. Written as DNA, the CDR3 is TGCGCCAGCAGCCTGGCGGGTGGAAACGAGCAGTACTTC. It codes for CASSLAGGNEQYF. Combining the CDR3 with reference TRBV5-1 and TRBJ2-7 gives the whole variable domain KAGVTQTPRYLIKTRGQQVTLSCSPISGHRSVSWYQQTPGQGLQFLFEYFSETQRNKGNFPGRFSGRQFSNSRSEMNVSTLELGDSALYLCASSLAGGNEQYFGPGTRLTVT.

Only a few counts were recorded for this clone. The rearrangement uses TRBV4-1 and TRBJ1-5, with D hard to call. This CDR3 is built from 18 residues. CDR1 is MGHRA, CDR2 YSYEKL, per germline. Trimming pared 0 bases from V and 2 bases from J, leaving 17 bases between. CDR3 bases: TGCGCCAGCAGCCAAGACTGGCCTCTCTGGATTGGCAATCAGCCCCAGCATTTT. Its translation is CASSQDWPLWIGNQPQHF.

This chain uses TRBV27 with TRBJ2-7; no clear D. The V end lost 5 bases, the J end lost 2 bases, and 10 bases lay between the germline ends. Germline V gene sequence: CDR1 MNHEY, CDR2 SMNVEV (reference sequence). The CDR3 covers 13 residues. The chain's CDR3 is CASSPEGTYEQYF. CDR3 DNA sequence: TGTGCCAGCAGTCCCGAAGGAACCTACGAGCAGTACTTC.

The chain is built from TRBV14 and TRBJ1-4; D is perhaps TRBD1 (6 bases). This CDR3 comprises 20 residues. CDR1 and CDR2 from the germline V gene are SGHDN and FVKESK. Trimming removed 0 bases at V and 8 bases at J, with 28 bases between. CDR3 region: CASSQENAHREGRNREKLFF. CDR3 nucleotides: TGTGCCAGCAGCCAAGAAAATGCTCACAGGGAAGGCCGAAACCGGGAAAAACTGTTTTTT.

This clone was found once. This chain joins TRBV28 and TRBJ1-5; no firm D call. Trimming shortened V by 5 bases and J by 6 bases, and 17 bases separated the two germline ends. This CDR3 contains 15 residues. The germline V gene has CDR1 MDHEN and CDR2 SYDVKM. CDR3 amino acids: CASSPSPGEGQPQHF. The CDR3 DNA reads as TGTGCCAGCAGTCCCTCTCCTGGGGAGGGTCAGCCCCAGCATTTT.

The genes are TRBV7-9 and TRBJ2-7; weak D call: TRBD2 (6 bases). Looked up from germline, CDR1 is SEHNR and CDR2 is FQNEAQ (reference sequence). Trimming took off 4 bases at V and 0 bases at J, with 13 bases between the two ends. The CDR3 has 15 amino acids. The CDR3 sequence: CASSSQAGSSYEQYF. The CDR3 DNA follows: TGTGCCAGCAGCTCGCAAGCGGGTTCCTCCTACGAGCAGTACTTC.

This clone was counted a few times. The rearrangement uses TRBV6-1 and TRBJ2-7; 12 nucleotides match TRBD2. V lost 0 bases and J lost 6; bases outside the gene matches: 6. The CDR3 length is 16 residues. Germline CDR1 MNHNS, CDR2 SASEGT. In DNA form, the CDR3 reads TGTGCCAGCAGTGAAGCGGCTAGCGGGAGGGCCCGCGAGCAGTACTTC. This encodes CASSEAASGRAREQYF.

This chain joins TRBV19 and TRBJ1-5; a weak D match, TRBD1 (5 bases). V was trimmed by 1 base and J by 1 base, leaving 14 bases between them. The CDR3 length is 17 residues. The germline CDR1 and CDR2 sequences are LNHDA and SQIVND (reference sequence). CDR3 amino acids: CASSIVGTKGSNQPQHF. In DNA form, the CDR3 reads TGTGCCAGTAGTATAGTCGGGACCAAGGGAAGCAATCAGCCCCAGCATTTT.

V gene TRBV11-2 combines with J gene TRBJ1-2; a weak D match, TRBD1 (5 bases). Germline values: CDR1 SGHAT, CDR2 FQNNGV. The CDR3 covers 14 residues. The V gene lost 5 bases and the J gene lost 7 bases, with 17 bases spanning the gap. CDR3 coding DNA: TGTGCCAGCAGCCTGCCAGGGACCCCGGTTGGCTACACCTTC. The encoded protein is CASSLPGTPVGYTF.

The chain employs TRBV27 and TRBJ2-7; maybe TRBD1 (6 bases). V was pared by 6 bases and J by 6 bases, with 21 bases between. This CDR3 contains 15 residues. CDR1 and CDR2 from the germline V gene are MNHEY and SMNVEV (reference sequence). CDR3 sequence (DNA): TGTGCCAGCAGCTCCCTAATTGGCAGGGGTGTCGAGCAGTACTTC. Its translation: CASSSLIGRGVEQYF.